These 5 T cell receptor beta chains came from one sample sequenced in a study of shared clonotypes between healthy human individuals. Assay: immunoSEQ multiplex PCR; the TCRdb copy retains only in-frame clones and omits some. The sample lists 2 million to 3 million clones, 80% to 95% seen once, with approximately 0.37% in the top ten. The sequenced material came from naive CD4+ T cells from PBMCs. As for subset: CD45RA+ positively selected. The source of these receptors is a man between 18 and 29 years old in good health. Some clones in this sample may be carry-over from other donors' samples.

The J gene is TRBJ2-3, the V gene TRBV2; 10 bases are a match to TRBD1. The CDR3 has 15 residues. Per germline, CDR1 SNHLY and CDR2 FYNNEI. V lost 4 bases and J lost 4; bases outside the gene matches: 5. This CDR3 reads CASSANGQGADTQYF. In DNA, the CDR3 is TGTGCCAGCAGTGCCAATGGACAGGGGGCAGATACGCAGTATTTT. Looking up the rest from reference TRBV2 and TRBJ2-3 gives the full variable domain: EPEVTQTPSHQVTQMGQEVILRCVPISNHLYFYWYRQILGQKVEFLVSFYNNEISEKSEIFDDQFSVERPDGSNFTLKIRSTKLEDSAMYFCASSANGQGADTQYFGPGTRLTVL.

This chain connects TRBV4-1 to TRBJ2-1, with D maybe TRBD2 (6 bases). The CDR3 contains 16 residues. Germline CDR1 and CDR2: MGHRA and YSYEKL. Trimming took off 4 bases at V and 0 bases at J, with 13 bases between the two ends. CDR3 bases: TGCGCCAGCAGCCGAGCTGGGGACTCCTCCTACAATGAGCAGTTCTTC. Protein: CASSRAGDSSYNEQFF.

V usage is TRBV30 and J usage is TRBJ1-5; TRBD1 is a possible D gene (6 bases). Germline loops: CDR1 GTSNPN, CDR2 SVGIG (reference sequence). V lost 8 bases and J 7 bases, leaving 24 bases between the germline ends. CDR3 length equals 15 residues. The CDR3 nucleotides read TGTGCCGCCGGGGGAATGTCAGGGGAGGGACAGCCCCAGCATTTT. Protein sequence: CAAGGMSGEGQPQHF.

The V gene is TRBV5-1, the J gene TRBJ2-1; 8 positions match TRBD2. The CDR3 runs 17 residues. The V gene end was trimmed by 0 bases and the J gene end by 2 bases; junction bases not matched to a gene: 7. Germline V CDR1 and CDR2: SGHRS, YFSETQ. The CDR3 coding sequence is TGCGCCAGCAGCTTGGCCGGGGTGCGGGAGGCCTACAATGAGCAGTTCTTC. Its protein is CASSLAGVREAYNEQFF.

A word on this clone: Germline and junction disagree at one end, which may indicate a read error. V gene TRBV7-2 combines with J gene TRBJ1-2; no clear D. Germline lookup yields CDR1 SGHTA and CDR2 FQGNSA. CDR3 size: 14 residues. The CDR3 spells CAGSLGLTAYGYTF. CDR3 coding DNA: TGTGCCGGCAGCTTAGGGTTGACCGCGTATGGCTACACCTTC.